Listed below are T cell receptor beta chains from one sample, sequenced in a study of T cells in Graves' hyperthyroidism and ophthalmopathy. Each CDR3 protein is one row after TCRdb ran MiXCR on the multiplex PCR reads. There are 730,000 or so distinct CDR3 sequences in the sample; around 20% occur only once, and around 15% lies in the top ten. Input material: blood. The source is a woman between 45 and 65 years old with Graves' hyperthyroidism that later progressed to Graves' ophthalmopathy. The CDR3 runs from the conserved cysteine through the conserved F or W. The D gene is left open where the match is weak. Only part of the rows carry a size: once, few, many, or a class if the clone is expanded.

d_gene,j_gene,abundance,v_gene,CDR3aa,CDR3nt
TRBD2,TRBJ2-5,few,TRBV6-1,CASRGAGGRETQYF,TGTGCCAGCAGGGGAGCGGGGGGGCGGGAGACCCAGTACTTC
NA,TRBJ1-6,few,TRBV6-2/TRBV6-3,CASSYGWSLHF,TGTGCCAGCAGTTACGGGTGGTCCCTCCACTTT
NA,TRBJ2-2,many,TRBV30,CAWSAGANTGELFF,TGTGCCTGGAGTGCAGGGGCGAACACCGGGGAGCTGTTTTTT
TRBD1,TRBJ1-5,many,TRBV7-2,CASSRGQGAGQPQHF,TGTGCCAGCAGCAGAGGACAGGGGGCAGGGCAGCCCCAGCATTTT
NA,TRBJ2-2,few,TRBV20-1,CSARGGIPGQKNTGELFF,TGCAGTGCTAGGGGGGGTATACCGGGACAGAAGAACACCGGGGAGCTGTTTTTT
NA,TRBJ1-5,many,TRBV13,CASSRDKDQPQHF,TGTGCCAGCAGCCGGGACAAGGATCAGCCCCAGCATTTT
NA,TRBJ2-7,many,TRBV6-5,CASSYTRTTYEQYF,TGTGCCAGCAGTTACACGCGAACCACCTACGAGCAGTACTTC
NA,TRBJ1-5,many,TRBV12-3/TRBV12-4,CASSRPGDGNQPQHF,TGTGCCAGCAGTCGCCCAGGGGACGGCAATCAGCCCCAGCATTTT
NA,TRBJ1-3,many,TRBV20-1,CSAFSGNTIYF,TGCAGTGCTTTCTCTGGAAACACCATATATTTT
NA,TRBJ1-2,few,TRBV6-5,CASSYGMRNGYTF,TGTGCCAGCAGTTATGGTATGAGGAATGGCTACACCTTC
NA,TRBJ2-3,NA,TRBV5-1,CASSSKIGLKGGTDTQYF,TGCGCCAGCAGCTCCAAAATCGGACTTAAAGGGGGCACAGATACGCAGTATTTT
NA,TRBJ1-5,NA,TRBV20-1,CSAREQGLQPQHF,TGCAGTGCTAGAGAGCAGGGGTTACAGCCCCAGCATTTT
TRBD1,TRBJ2-3,NA,TRBV6-2/TRBV6-3,CASSDREYSTDTQYF,TGTGCCAGCAGTGACAGGGAATATAGCACAGATACGCAGTATTTT
NA,TRBJ1-2,few,TRBV12-3/TRBV12-4,CASVRGDYGYTF,TGTGCCAGCGTGAGGGGCGACTATGGCTACACCTTC
NA,TRBJ2-1,few,TRBV6-1,CASSEPGGLGSAEQFF,TGTGCCAGCAGTGAACCTGGGGGGCTGGGGTCAGCTGAGCAGTTCTTC
NA,TRBJ2-7,many,TRBV2,CASSGTGYEQYF,TGTGCCAGCAGTGGGACCGGCTACGAGCAGTACTTC
NA,TRBJ2-3,few,TRBV29-1,CSVESGMETDTQYF,TGCAGCGTTGAGTCAGGGATGGAGACAGATACGCAGTATTTT
TRBD1,TRBJ1-4,NA,TRBV30,CASEGQPKKLFF,TGTGCCTCAGAGGGACAGCCTAAAAAACTGTTTTTT
TRBD1,TRBJ2-1,NA,TRBV5-1,CASSLEVPGQGFAQFF,TGCGCCAGCAGCTTGGAGGTTCCGGGACAGGGTTTTGCGCAGTTCTTC
TRBD1,TRBJ2-1,NA,TRBV24-1,CATSADRGDGGPYNEQFF,TGTGCCACCAGTGCTGACAGGGGCGACGGGGGCCCTTACAATGAGCAGTTCTTC
NA,TRBJ1-6,NA,TRBV4-2,CASSQDEGWNSPLHF,TGTGCCAGCAGCCAAGATGAGGGGTGGAATTCACCCCTCCACTTT
NA,TRBJ2-5,many,TRBV11-2,CASSFTPGGQETQYF,TGTGCCAGCAGCTTTACCCCAGGGGGGCAAGAGACCCAGTACTTC
NA,TRBJ1-4,many,TRBV3-1,CASSQDMETDGEKLFF,TGTGCCAGCAGCCAAGATATGGAGACAGACGGGGAAAAACTGTTTTTT
NA,TRBJ1-5,NA,TRBV7-2,CASSWTANNQPQHF,TGTGCCAGCAGCTGGACGGCGAACAATCAGCCCCAGCATTTT
NA,TRBJ1-1,many,TRBV3-1,CASSPNPGALTEAFF,TGTGCCAGCAGCCCGAATCCGGGGGCGCTTACTGAAGCTTTCTTT
TRBD2,TRBJ2-1,many,TRBV7-3,CASSPPGAGGEQFF,TGTGCCAGCAGCCCCCCGGGAGCGGGGGGGGAGCAGTTCTTC
NA,TRBJ2-1,NA,TRBV18,CASSPRSGAGGEQFF,TGTGCCAGCTCACCACGGTCCGGGGCTGGCGGGGAGCAGTTCTTC
NA,TRBJ2-7,NA,TRBV7-2,CASSLDFLGVHEQYF,TGTGCCAGCAGCTTAGATTTTCTGGGGGTACACGAGCAGTACTTC
TRBD1,TRBJ2-6,few,TRBV7-8,CASSRWDRLTGGANVLTF,TGTGCCAGCAGCCGCTGGGACAGATTAACGGGAGGGGCCAACGTCCTGACTTTC
TRBD1,TRBJ2-7,NA,TRBV7-9,CTSSSEDWTGYEQYF,TGTACCAGCAGCTCAGAGGACTGGACAGGCTACGAGCAGTACTTC
TRBD2,TRBJ2-1,few,TRBV20-1,CSFELAGASYNEQFF,TGCAGCTTCGAACTAGCGGGGGCTTCCTACAATGAGCAGTTCTTC
NA,TRBJ2-3,NA,TRBV7-3,CASRSWQPTDTQYF,TGTGCCAGCAGAAGCTGGCAACCGACAGATACGCAGTATTTT
NA,TRBJ1-3,NA,TRBV5-1,CASSLRPTGHNTIYF,TGCGCCAGCAGCTTGCGTCCGACAGGCCACAACACCATATATTTT
NA,TRBJ2-3,NA,TRBV19,CASSIGGFSTDTQYF,TGTGCCAGTAGTATAGGGGGTTTCAGCACAGATACGCAGTATTTT
TRBD2,TRBJ2-7,many,TRBV11-3,CASSKTSGASSYEQYF,TGTGCCAGCAGCAAAACTAGCGGCGCAAGCTCCTACGAGCAGTACTTC
NA,TRBJ2-3,many,TRBV3-1,CASSPSHRDTQYF,TGTGCCAGCAGCCCCTCTCATAGGGATACGCAGTATTTT
NA,TRBJ1-5,NA,TRBV5-1,CASSGAMGQPQHF,TGCGCCAGCAGCGGGGCCATGGGTCAGCCCCAGCATTTT
NA,TRBJ2-4,NA,TRBV6-1,CASSRHVRQQNIQYF,TGTGCCAGCAGTCGCCATGTTAGGCAGCAAAACATTCAGTACTTC
NA,TRBJ1-2,many,TRBV12-3/TRBV12-4,CASSLRGAYGYTF,TGTGCCAGCAGTTTGCGGGGGGCCTATGGCTACACCTTC
TRBD1,TRBJ2-7,many,TRBV20-1,CSARGQGEDEQYF,TGCAGTGCTAGGGGACAGGGAGAGGACGAGCAGTACTTC
NA,TRBJ1-6,NA,TRBV6-1,CASSGDGGPDIIQPLHF,TGTGCCAGCAGTGGAGATGGGGGGCCTGATATAATTCAACCCCTCCACTTT
NA,TRBJ1-1,many,TRBV18,CASSPVDMNTEAFF,TGTGCCAGCTCACCTGTGGACATGAACACTGAAGCTTTCTTT
NA,TRBJ2-7,many,TRBV3-1,CASSQDRTIYEQYF,TGTGCCAGCAGCCAAGATCGGACCATCTACGAGCAGTACTTC
NA,TRBJ1-1,few,TRBV15,CATSRDSGVAEAFF,TGTGCCACCAGCAGAGATTCTGGCGTGGCTGAAGCTTTCTTT
TRBD1,TRBJ1-2,NA,TRBV5-1,CASSNGQGGGGYTF,TGCGCCAGCAGCAACGGACAGGGCGGCGGGGGCTACACCTTC
TRBD1,TRBJ2-7,NA,TRBV20-1,CSARDFMGQGAYEQYF,TGCAGTGCTAGAGATTTCATGGGACAGGGGGCCTACGAGCAGTACTTC
TRBD2,TRBJ2-3,many,TRBV11-3,CASSQTAGGSDTQYF,TGTGCCAGCAGCCAAACCGCGGGGGGTTCAGATACGCAGTATTTT
TRBD1,TRBJ2-2,NA,TRBV28,CASSLYSWGRGRQVRNTGELFF,TGTGCCAGCAGTTTATACAGCTGGGGCAGGGGGCGACAAGTGAGGAACACCGGGGAGCTGTTTTTT
NA,TRBJ1-1,many,TRBV6-2/TRBV6-3,CASSRTALNTEAFF,TGTGCCAGCAGTCGGACAGCCCTGAACACTGAAGCTTTCTTT
TRBD2,TRBJ2-1,NA,TRBV12-5,CASGSPSGGGSYNEQFF,TGTGCTAGTGGTTCCCCCAGCGGGGGGGGATCCTACAATGAGCAGTTCTTC
TRBD2,TRBJ2-1,NA,TRBV20-1,CSARGSGGDNEQFF,TGCAGTGCTAGAGGTAGCGGGGGGGACAATGAGCAGTTCTTC
TRBD1,TRBJ1-6,NA,TRBV27,CASSSPRQGYSPLHF,TGTGCCAGCAGTTCTCCTAGACAGGGATATTCACCCCTCCACTTT
NA,TRBJ2-2,NA,TRBV19,CASTFRDTTNTGELFF,TGTGCCAGTACTTTCCGGGACACAACGAACACCGGGGAGCTGTTTTTT
NA,TRBJ1-2,few,TRBV3-1,CASSAKGRAAGYTF,TGTGCCAGCAGCGCAAAGGGACGGGCGGCTGGCTACACCTTC
TRBD1,TRBJ2-5,few,TRBV9,CASSTRTGTPTGETQYF,TGTGCCAGCAGCACCCGGACAGGAACACCCACTGGAGAGACCCAGTACTTC